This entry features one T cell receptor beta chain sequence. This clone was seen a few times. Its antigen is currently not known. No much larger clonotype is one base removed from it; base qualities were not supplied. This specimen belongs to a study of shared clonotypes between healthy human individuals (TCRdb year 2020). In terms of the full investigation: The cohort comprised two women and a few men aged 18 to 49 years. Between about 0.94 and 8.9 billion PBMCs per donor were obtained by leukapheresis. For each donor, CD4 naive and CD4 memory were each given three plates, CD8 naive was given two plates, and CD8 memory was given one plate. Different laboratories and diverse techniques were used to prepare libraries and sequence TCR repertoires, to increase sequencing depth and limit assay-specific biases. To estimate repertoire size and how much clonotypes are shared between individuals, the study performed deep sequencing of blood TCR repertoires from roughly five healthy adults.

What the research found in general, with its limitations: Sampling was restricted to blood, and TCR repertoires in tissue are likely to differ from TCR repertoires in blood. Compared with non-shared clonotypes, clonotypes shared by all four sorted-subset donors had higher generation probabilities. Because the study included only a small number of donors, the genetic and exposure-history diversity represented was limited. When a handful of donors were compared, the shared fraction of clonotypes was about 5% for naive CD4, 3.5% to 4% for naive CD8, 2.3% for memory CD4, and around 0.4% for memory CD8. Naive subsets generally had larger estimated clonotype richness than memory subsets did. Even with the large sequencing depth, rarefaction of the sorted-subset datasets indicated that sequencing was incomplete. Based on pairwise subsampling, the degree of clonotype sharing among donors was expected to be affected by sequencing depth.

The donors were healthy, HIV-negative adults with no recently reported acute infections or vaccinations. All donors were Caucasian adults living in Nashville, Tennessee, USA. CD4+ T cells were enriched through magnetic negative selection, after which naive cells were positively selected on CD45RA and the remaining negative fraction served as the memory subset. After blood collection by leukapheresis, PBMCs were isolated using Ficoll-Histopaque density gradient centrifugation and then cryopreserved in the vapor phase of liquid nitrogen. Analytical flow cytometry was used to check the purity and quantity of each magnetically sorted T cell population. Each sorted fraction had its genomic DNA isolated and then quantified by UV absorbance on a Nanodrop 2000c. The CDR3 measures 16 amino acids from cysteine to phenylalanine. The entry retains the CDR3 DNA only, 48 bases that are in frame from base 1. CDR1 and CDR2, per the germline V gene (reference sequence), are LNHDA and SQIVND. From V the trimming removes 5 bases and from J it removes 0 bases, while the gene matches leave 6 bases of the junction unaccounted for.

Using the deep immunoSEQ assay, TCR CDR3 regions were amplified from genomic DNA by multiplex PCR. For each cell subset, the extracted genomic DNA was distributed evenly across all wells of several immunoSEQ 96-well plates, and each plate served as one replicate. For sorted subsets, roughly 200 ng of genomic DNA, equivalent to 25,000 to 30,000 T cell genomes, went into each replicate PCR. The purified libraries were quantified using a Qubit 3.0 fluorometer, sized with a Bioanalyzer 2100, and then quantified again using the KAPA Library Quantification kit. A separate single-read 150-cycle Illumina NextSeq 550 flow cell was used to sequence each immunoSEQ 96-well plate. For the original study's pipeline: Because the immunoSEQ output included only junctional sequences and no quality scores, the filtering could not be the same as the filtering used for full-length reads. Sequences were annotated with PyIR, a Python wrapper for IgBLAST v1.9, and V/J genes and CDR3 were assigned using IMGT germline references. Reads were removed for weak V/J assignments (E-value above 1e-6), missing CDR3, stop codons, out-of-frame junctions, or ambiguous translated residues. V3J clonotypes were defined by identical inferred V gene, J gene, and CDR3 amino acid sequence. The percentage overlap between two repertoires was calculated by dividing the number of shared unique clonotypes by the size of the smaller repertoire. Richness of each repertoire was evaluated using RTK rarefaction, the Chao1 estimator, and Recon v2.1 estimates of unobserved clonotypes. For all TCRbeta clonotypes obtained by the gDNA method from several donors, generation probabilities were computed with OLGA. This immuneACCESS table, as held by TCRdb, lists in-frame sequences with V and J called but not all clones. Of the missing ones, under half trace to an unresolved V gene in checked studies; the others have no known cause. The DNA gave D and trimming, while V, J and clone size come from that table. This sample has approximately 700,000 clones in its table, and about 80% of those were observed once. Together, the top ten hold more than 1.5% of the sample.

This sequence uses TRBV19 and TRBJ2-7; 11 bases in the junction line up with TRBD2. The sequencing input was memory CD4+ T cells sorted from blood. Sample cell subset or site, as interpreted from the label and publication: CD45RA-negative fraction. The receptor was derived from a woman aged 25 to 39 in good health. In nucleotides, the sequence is TGTGCCAGTAGTCGGGCTGGGACTAGCGGCTCCTACGAGCAGTACTTC. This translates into CASSRAGTSGSYEQYF.